These 31 T cell receptor beta chains came from one sample sequenced in a study of T-cell memory formation after mild COVID-19. MiXCR, applied by TCRdb to the 5' RACE reads, yields one record per CDR3 protein. The table includes around 120,000 distinct CDR3 sequences, roughly 15% detected once. The sample was PBMCs or a T cell subset sorted from them (not recorded which). Receptors originate from an adult woman who had mild COVID-19 (a few samples of this study predate the infection). Cell type and time point are not known.

V usage is TRBV5-6 and J usage is TRBJ2-1; 7 bases match TRBD2. Germline V gene sequence: CDR1 SGHDT, CDR2 YYEEEE. CDR3 length equals 12 residues. Losses at the gene ends were 4 bases for V and 10 bases for J; bases not matched to a gene: 5. The chain's CDR3 is CASSIEGLEQFF. CDR3 DNA: TGTGCCAGCAGCATCGAGGGACTAGAGCAGTTCTTC.

The chain links TRBV4-2 to TRBJ1-2; D is unresolved. The length of the CDR3 is 11 residues. In germline, CDR1 is LGHNA, CDR2 YNFKEQ. Trimming cost V 3 bases and J 6 bases, with 5 bases left between them. This CDR3 reads CASSQANGYTF. CDR3 sequence (DNA): TGTGCCAGCAGCCAGGCGAATGGCTACACCTTC.

In the case of this clonotype: One end of the junction varies from germline; a read error may be responsible. V usage is TRBV7-2 and J usage is TRBJ2-2; D is perhaps TRBD2 (5 bases). This CDR3 comprises 14 residues. Germline values: CDR1 SGHTA, CDR2 FQGNSA. The CDR3 loop reads CASGLSRITGEMFF. The CDR3 bases are TGTGCCAGCGGCCTATCCCGGATTACCGGGGAGATGTTTTTT. Looking up the rest from reference TRBV7-2 and TRBJ2-2 gives the full variable domain: GAGVSQSPSNKVTEKGKDVELRCDPISGHTALYWYRQSLGQGLEFLIYFQGNSAPDKSGLPSDRFSAERTGGSVSTLTIQRTQQEDSAVYLCASGLSRITGEMFFGEGSRLTVL.

Only a few counts were recorded for this clonotype. The V call is TRBV7-9, the J call TRBJ1-4, with 7 positions matching TRBD1. The V gene's germline CDR1 is SEHNR and CDR2 FQNEAQ (reference sequence). V lost 5 bases to trimming and J lost 7 bases; unmatched junction nucleotides: 10. The CDR3 is made up of 15 amino acids. The DNA for the CDR3 is TGTGCCAGCAGCCCACAGGGGAGTGGTGGTGAAAAACTGTTTTTT. It translates to CASSPQGSGGEKLFF.

About this clonotype itself: The junction departs from germline at one end; a sequencing error may be responsible. The chain combines TRBV5-1 with TRBJ1-1; 9 nucleotides match TRBD1. The germline V gene has CDR1 SGHRS and CDR2 YFSETQ. The CDR3 runs to 15 residues. CDR3 sequence: CASSPGQGMNTEAFF. As DNA, the CDR3 is TGTGCCAGCAGCCCTGGACAGGGGATGAACACTGAAGCTTTCTTT.

The V and J genes are TRBV9 and TRBJ2-1, with D perhaps TRBD1 (6 bases). Trimming cost V 4 bases and J 5 bases, with 13 bases left between them. Germline V gene lookup returns CDR1 SGDLS and CDR2 YYNGEE. This CDR3 spans 14 amino acids. The CDR3 here is CASSSLNRDNEQFF. The CDR3 region has the DNA TGTGCCAGCAGCTCATTAAACAGGGACAATGAGCAGTTCTTC. Drawing the rest from reference TRBV9 and TRBJ2-1, the complete variable domain is DSGVTQTPKHLITATGQRVTLRCSPRSGDLSVYWYQQSLDQGLQFLIQYYNGEERAKGNILERFSAQQFPDLHSELNLSSLELGDSALYFCASSSLNRDNEQFFGPGTRLTVL.

The CDR3 DNA is TGCGCCAGCAGCCGAGGGGACGCCATGGACACGCAGTATTTT. Protein sequence: CASSRGDAMDTQYF. J is TRBJ2-3 and V is TRBV5-1; D may correspond to TRBD1 or TRBD2 (5 bases each). CDR1 SGHRS and CDR2 YFSETQ come from the germline V gene. The CDR3 length is 14 residues. The ends were cut back, 4 bases at V and 9 bases at J, with 18 bases in the middle.

This clonotype was found many times. The V gene is TRBV5-1, the J gene TRBJ2-1; TRBD2 matches 8 bases. Germline CDR1 SGHRS, CDR2 YFSETQ. With V trimmed by 4 bases and J by 7 bases, 10 bases remained unmatched. This CDR3 spans 15 amino acids. The CDR3 region is CASSPGLAPGNEQFF. CDR3 sequence (DNA): TGCGCCAGCAGCCCCGGACTAGCCCCAGGTAATGAGCAGTTCTTC.

This clonotype was counted only a few times. This sequence joins TRBV12-3 or TRBV12-4 and TRBJ2-3; TRBD2 aligns across 8 bases. V lost 5 bases to trimming and J lost 1 base; unmatched junction nucleotides: 5. The CDR3 length is 15 residues. The CDR3 protein is CASSKGLGRTDTQYF. CDR3 nucleotides: TGTGCCAGCAGTAAGGGACTAGGGCGCACAGATACGCAGTATTTT.

This clonotype occurred many times. The chain recombines TRBV3-1 with TRBJ2-3; D might be TRBD2 (5 bases). Germline-derived CDR1 and CDR2 are LGHDT and YNNKEL (reference sequence). The CDR3 spans 13 residues. Trimming shortened V by 8 bases and J by 7 bases, and 16 bases separated the two germline ends. CDR3 in amino acids: CASGLAGINTQYF. Here the CDR3 DNA reads TGTGCCAGCGGTCTGGCGGGCATAAATACGCAGTATTTT.

This chain links TRBV12-3 or TRBV12-4 with TRBJ1-4; a possible D gene is TRBD1 (5 bases). The CDR3 totals 16 residues. Trimming removed 4 bases from V and 6 bases from J, with 18 bases in between. This chain's CDR3 is CASSSGWGRGDEKLFF. Here the CDR3 DNA reads TGTGCCAGCAGTTCTGGGTGGGGACGGGGCGATGAAAAACTGTTTTTT.

The chain joins TRBV5-1 to TRBJ2-3; tentatively, D is TRBD2 (6 bases). This CDR3 contains 13 residues. The germline gives CDR1 SGHRS, CDR2 YFSETQ. With 7 bases removed from V and 2 bases from J, the gap between germline ends came to 11 bases. Written as DNA, the CDR3 is TGCGCCAGCGACGGAGGGCCCACAGATACGCAGTATTTT. It translates to CASDGGPTDTQYF.

This clonotype occurred many times. The chain combines TRBV24-1 with TRBJ1-1; perhaps TRBD1 as D (5 bases). V was cut by 3 bases and J by 5 bases, with 15 bases left in between. CDR3 length: 15 residues. Germline V gene data show CDR1 as KGHDR and CDR2 as SFDVKD. Here the CDR3 DNA reads TGTGCCACCAGTGATCCGAAGGGCAAGGGGACTGAAGCTTTCTTT. Translating it yields CATSDPKGKGTEAFF.

The chain employs TRBV7-9 and TRBJ2-2, with 9 bases identical to TRBD2. The CDR3 is 17 amino acids. Germline CDR1 is SEHNR and CDR2 is FQNEAQ (reference sequence). V was clipped by 4 bases and J by 3 bases; unmatched bases: 9. The CDR3 reads CASSSTNLAGDTGELFF. CDR3 DNA sequence: TGTGCCAGCAGCTCAACTAACTTAGCGGGAGACACCGGGGAGCTGTTTTTT.

This clonotype was observed a few times. The chain has TRBV7-9 and TRBJ2-7; 8 bases are shared with TRBD2. Per germline, CDR1 SEHNR and CDR2 FQNEAQ (reference sequence). Unmatched junction bases numbered 2, after V lost 2 bases and J lost 2 bases. The CDR3 contains 14 residues. The CDR3 region is CASSLLAGTYEQYF. The DNA of the CDR3 is TGTGCCAGCAGCTTATTAGCGGGAACCTACGAGCAGTACTTC.

The chain recombines TRBV3-1 with TRBJ2-3; D gene unclear. The CDR3 has 16 amino acids. The V gene lost 4 bases and the J gene lost 2 bases, with 16 bases spanning the gap. Per germline, CDR1 LGHDT and CDR2 YNNKEL (reference sequence). The CDR3 bases are TGTGCCAGCAGCCCACGACTGGGAAGTACCACAGATACGCAGTATTTT. The encoded protein is CASSPRLGSTTDTQYF.

The V gene is TRBV7-2, the J gene TRBJ2-5; 9 nucleotides align to TRBD2. Trimming at V came to 3 bases and at J to 1 base, leaving 3 bases not matched to a gene. CDR1 is SGHTA, CDR2 FQGNSA, per germline. CDR3 length: 15 residues. The CDR3 nucleotides read TGTGCCAGCAGCTTGGTAGCGGGAGCCCAAGAGACCCAGTACTTC. Protein: CASSLVAGAQETQYF.

The gene calls are TRBV18 and TRBJ2-5; D is possibly TRBD1 (6 bases). CDR1 and CDR2 from the germline V gene are KGHSH and LQKENI. The CDR3 consists of 13 residues. V lost 4 bases and J lost 5, with 11 bases in between. CDR3 coding DNA: TGTGCCAGCTCACAACAGGGATCGGAGACCCAGTACTTC. Protein product: CASSQQGSETQYF.

This clonotype was recorded many times. The chain joins TRBV5-5 to TRBJ1-3; TRBD1 might be the D (5 bases). The CDR3 consists of 17 residues. Trimming stripped 4 bases from V and 0 bases from J, with 17 bases between. Germline values: CDR1 SGHKS, CDR2 YYEKEE (reference sequence). The CDR3 DNA sequence: TGTGCCAGCAGCCGATGGGACGCCGAATTCTCTGGAAACACCATATATTTT. It encodes CASSRWDAEFSGNTIYF.

A remark on this clonotype: This may stem from a read error, because a much larger clone lies one nucleotide away. The V and J genes are TRBV5-1 and TRBJ2-3, with 13 bases matching TRBD2. From germline, CDR1 is SGHRS and CDR2 YFSETQ. CDR3 length equals 17 residues. The CDR3 protein is CAGSSSGLAGVTDTQYF. The CDR3 nucleotides are TGCGCCGGCAGCTCCAGCGGACTAGCGGGGGTCACAGATACGCAGTATTTT.

This clonotype has only a few counts. V and J are TRBV6-5 and TRBJ2-7, with 7 bases that match TRBD1. Germline CDR1 is MNHEY and CDR2 is SVGAGI. V lost 5 bases, J lost 6 bases, and 10 bases stayed unmatched. The CDR3 loop spans 14 amino acids. The chain's CDR3 is CASSEGDRVSEQYF. CDR3 DNA: TGTGCCAGCAGTGAGGGAGACAGGGTATCCGAGCAGTACTTC.

This clonotype was counted between two and nine times. V and J are TRBV28 and TRBJ2-2; 9 bases agree with TRBD1. The V segment lost 8 bases and the J segment 5 bases; nucleotides outside the gene matches: 9. This CDR3 spans 15 amino acids. CDR1 MDHEN and CDR2 SYDVKM come from the germline V gene. CDR3 region: CASLKGDRETGELFF. The CDR3 DNA reads TGTGCCAGCTTAAAAGGGGACAGGGAAACCGGGGAGCTGTTTTTT.

This clonotype has only a few counts. CDR3 loop: CASSFGQRGEQYF. The CDR3 region has the DNA TGTGCCAGCAGTTTTGGACAAAGAGGCGAGCAGTACTTC. The chain carries TRBV6-6 and TRBJ2-7; perhaps TRBD1 as D (5 bases). V lost 4 bases and J lost 6, with 13 bases in between. From germline, CDR1 is MNHNY and CDR2 SVGAGI (reference sequence). The CDR3 runs to 13 residues.

The chain couples TRBV3-1 to TRBJ2-3, with D perhaps given as TRBD1 or TRBD2 (5 bases each). Germline loops: CDR1 LGHDT, CDR2 YNNKEL (reference sequence). Between the trimmed V and J ends, which lost 4 bases and 4 bases, there was a span of 18 bases. This CDR3 comprises 16 residues. Written as DNA, the CDR3 is TGTGCCAGCAGCCGAAGCTGGGACCGACTCTCAGATACGCAGTATTTT. Translated: CASSRSWDRLSDTQYF.

V is TRBV9 and J is TRBJ2-5; TRBD1 is a possible D gene (6 bases). Germline lookup yields CDR1 SGDLS and CDR2 YYNGEE. The CDR3 runs 13 residues. Trimming took 4 bases from V and 3 from J, leaving 10 bases between them. For the CDR3, the DNA is TGTGCCAGCAGCTCCAGGGACAAAGAGACCCAGTACTTC. This gives the protein CASSSRDKETQYF.

The gene calls are TRBV6-5 and TRBJ2-1; D call uncertain. CDR1 and CDR2 from the germline V gene are MNHEY and SVGAGI. Trimming stripped 0 bases from V and 2 bases from J, with 8 bases between. There are 15 residues in the CDR3. The CDR3, as DNA: TGTGCCAGCAGTTACTCTGGGCGGCCCTACAATGAGCAGTTCTTC. Amino acids: CASSYSGRPYNEQFF.

This chain links TRBV7-2 with TRBJ2-7; a weak D match, TRBD1 (6 bases). This CDR3 contains 12 residues. From germline, CDR1 is SGHTA and CDR2 FQGNSA. Trimming cost V 5 bases and J 3 bases, with 8 bases left between them. The DNA for the CDR3 is TGTGCCAGCAGCGGGACAAACTACGAGCAGTACTTC. Translated: CASSGTNYEQYF.

This clonotype has at least ten counts. The gene calls are TRBV4-3 and TRBJ2-3; D might be TRBD1 (5 bases). Germline V gives CDR1 LGHNA, CDR2 YSLEER. This CDR3 is 13 amino acids long. Trimming shortened V by 0 bases and J by 13 bases, and 14 bases separated the two germline ends. The DNA for the CDR3 is TGCGCCAGCAGCCAAGAATATGCGACAGCCGAGTATTTT. It yields the protein CASSQEYATAEYF.

V is TRBV9 and J is TRBJ2-1; the D gene is possibly TRBD2 (6 bases). Trimming removed 1 base at V and 9 bases at J, with 20 bases between. CDR3 length: 16 amino acids. Germline-derived CDR1 and CDR2 are SGDLS and YYNGEE. DNA of the CDR3: TGTGCCAGCAGCGTACCCGGGACTCATAAGGCTAGTGAGCAGTTCTTC. Translating gives CASSVPGTHKASEQFF.

The sample holds a few counts of this clonotype. This chain connects TRBV12-3 or TRBV12-4 to TRBJ2-3, with 7 bases aligning to TRBD2. V shed 7 bases and J 4 bases; nucleotides not matched to a gene: 5. The CDR3 extends over 13 amino acids. CDR3 sequence (DNA): TGTGCCAGCAAGGCTAGCGGTTCAGATACGCAGTATTTT. Its translation: CASKASGSDTQYF.

This clonotype was observed at least ten times. The chain has TRBV5-1 and TRBJ2-5; D perhaps matches TRBD2 (7 bases). Germline CDR1 reads SGHRS; CDR2 reads YFSETQ. The CDR3 extends over 16 amino acids. Trimming removed 4 bases from V and 6 bases from J, with 22 bases in between. The CDR3 spells CASSLLTMGGAKTQYF. For the CDR3, the DNA is TGCGCCAGCAGCCTACTGACGATGGGGGGGGCAAAGACCCAGTACTTC. The full variable domain, in which reference TRBV5-1 and TRBJ2-5 provide the parts outside the CDR3, is KAGVTQTPRYLIKTRGQQVTLSCSPISGHRSVSWYQQTPGQGLQFLFEYFSETQRNKGNFPGRFSGRQFSNSRSEMNVSTLELGDSALYLCASSLLTMGGAKTQYFGPGTRLLVL.